This T cell receptor (beta chain) comes out of a study of immune evolution from preneoplasia to lung adenocarcinoma (TCRdb year 2021). Regarding the research as a whole: HLA loss of heterozygosity was observed in around 7.5%, 14% and 36% of AIS, MIA and ADC lesions, respectively, and was not observed in any AAH lesions. The immune data were integrated with whole exome sequencing and methylation data from the same cohort of nodules. The study used immune gene expression, TCR sequencing and multiplex immunofluorescence to profile the immune contexture of lung adenocarcinoma precursors and invasive adenocarcinoma. The TCR sequencing data were obtained from around 46 patients. The overall cohort was made up of around 50 patients with pulmonary nodules who had surgical resection. According to the study, some 100 samples went through TCR sequencing. POLYSOLVER was used to infer class I HLA alleles from exome data, and LOHHLA was used to detect allele-specific HLA loss. Resected precursor lesions (AAH, AIS, MIA) and invasive adenocarcinomas were compared with paired morphologically normal lung tissue. The sample size depended on which specimens were available, not on a prior power calculation. Beyond this particular receptor, the publication reports: The findings rested on association rather than direct causation, and larger cohorts with long-term follow-up and longitudinal biopsies were considered necessary. The highest clonality was observed in normal lung, whereas higher T cell density and diversity but lower clonality appeared to be present in later-stage lesions. All patients were from Japan and China, so applicability to Western populations was uncertain. Compared with EGFR-mutant or double wild-type lesions, KRAS-mutant nodules had the highest T cell clonality. Normal lung had the highest top T cell clone frequencies, and these frequencies appeared to fall progressively from AAH through AIS, MIA and invasive adenocarcinoma.

The germline V gene specifies SNHLY as CDR1 and FYNNEI as CDR2. Trimming removed 3 bases from V and 8 bases from J; the gene matches leave 3 bases unexplained. Spanning cysteine to phenylalanine, the CDR3 consists of 13 amino acids. Only CDR3 DNA is held: 39 bases, read in frame from base 1. Using the immunoSEQ hsTCRbeta Kit, TCR beta CDR3 regions were sequenced from DNA. For the original study's pipeline: The ImmunoSEQ Analyzer was used to analyse the TCR sequencing data. T cell clonality was defined as 1 minus Pielou's evenness computed on productive rearrangements. T cell diversity was measured with the inverse Simpson index on productive templates. T cell density was defined as TCR beta template counts normalized to usable DNA, with usable DNA estimated by amplifying and sequencing housekeeping genes. TCR metrics were compared across histologic stages using two-sided Kruskal-Wallis tests. TCRdb's version of the immuneACCESS table is confined to in-frame rearrangements and falls short of the full clone set. An unresolved V gene accounts for under half of the shortfall where checked; the remainder is of unknown origin. D and trimming come from the DNA, and the V and J calls and clone size come from that table. The table for this sample lists 7,000 or so clones; 77% of them were counted only once. The ten largest clones capture 6.5% of the sample.

Resection was performed on patients in Japan or China between the mid-2010s and the late 2010s. The histologic diagnosis of each case was independently confirmed on H&E slides by two lung cancer pathologists. Macro-dissection after pathologic assessment enriched premalignant or tumor cells for nucleic acid extraction. The AllPrep DNA/RNA FFPE Kit was used to isolate DNA from FFPE tissue. In regard to this clone: The clone's antigen remains unknown. Per-nucleotide qualities are absent, and no much larger clonotype sits a single base away.

Recombination joined TRBV2 with TRBJ1-3, with 8 bases aligning to TRBD1. This receptor was identified in a person between 55 and 80 years old with lung adenocarcinoma. The sample taken for sequencing was FFPE lung adenocarcinoma in situ tissue. Reading the label with the study, this specimen's cell subset or site is: preinvasive adenocarcinoma in situ (AIS). The DNA reads as follows: TGTGCCAGCAGTGACAGGGGGCTTGACACCATATATTTT. It translates as CASSDRGLDTIYF. The full variable domain, completed from the reference TRBV2 and TRBJ1-3 proteins outside the CDR3, reads EPEVTQTPSHQVTQMGQEVILRCVPISNHLYFYWYRQILGQKVEFLVSFYNNEISEKSEIFDDQFSVERPDGSNFTLKIRSTKLEDSAMYFCASSDRGLDTIYFGEGSWLTVV.